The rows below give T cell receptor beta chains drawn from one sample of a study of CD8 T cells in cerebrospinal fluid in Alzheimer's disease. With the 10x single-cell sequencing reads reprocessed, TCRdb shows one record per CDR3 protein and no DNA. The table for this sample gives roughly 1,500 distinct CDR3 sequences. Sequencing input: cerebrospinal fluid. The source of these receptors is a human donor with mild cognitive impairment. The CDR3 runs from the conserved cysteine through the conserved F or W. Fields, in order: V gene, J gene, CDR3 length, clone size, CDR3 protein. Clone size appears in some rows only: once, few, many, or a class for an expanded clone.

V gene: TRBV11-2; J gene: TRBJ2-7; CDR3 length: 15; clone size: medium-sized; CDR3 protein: CASSLGAGPTYEQYF
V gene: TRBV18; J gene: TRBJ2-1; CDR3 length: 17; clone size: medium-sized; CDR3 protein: CASSFLSQGTVGNEQFF
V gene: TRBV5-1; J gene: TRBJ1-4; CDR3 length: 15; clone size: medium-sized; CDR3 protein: CASSPGGAVNEKLFF
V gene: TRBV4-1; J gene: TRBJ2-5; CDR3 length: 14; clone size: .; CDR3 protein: CASSQGPTEETQYF
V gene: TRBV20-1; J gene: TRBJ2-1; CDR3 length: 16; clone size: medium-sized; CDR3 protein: CSARASRGAAGNEQFF
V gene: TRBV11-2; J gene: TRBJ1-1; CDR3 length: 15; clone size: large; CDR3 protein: CASSSLPGARTEAFF
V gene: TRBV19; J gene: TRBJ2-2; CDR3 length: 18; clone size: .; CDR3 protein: CASSMRSVSRGYTGELFF
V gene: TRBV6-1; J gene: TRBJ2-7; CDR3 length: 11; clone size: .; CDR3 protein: CAIWTSAEQYF
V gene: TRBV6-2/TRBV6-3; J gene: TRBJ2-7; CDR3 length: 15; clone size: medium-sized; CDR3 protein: CASSFRTSGSYEQYF
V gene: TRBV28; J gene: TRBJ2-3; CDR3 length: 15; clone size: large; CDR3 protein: CASSPGLAGVRTQYF
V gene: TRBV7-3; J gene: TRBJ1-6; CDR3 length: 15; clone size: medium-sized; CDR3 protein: CASSSRQGVGSPLHF
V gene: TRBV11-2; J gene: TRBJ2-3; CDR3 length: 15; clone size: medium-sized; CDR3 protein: CASSSTGTGGDTQYF
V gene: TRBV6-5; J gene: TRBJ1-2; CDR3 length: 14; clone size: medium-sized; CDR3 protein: CASSFGQGGYGYTF
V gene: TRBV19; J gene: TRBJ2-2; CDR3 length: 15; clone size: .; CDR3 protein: CASSIRARGTGELFF
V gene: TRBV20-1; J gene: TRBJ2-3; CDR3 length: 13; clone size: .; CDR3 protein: CSVYRASTDTQYF
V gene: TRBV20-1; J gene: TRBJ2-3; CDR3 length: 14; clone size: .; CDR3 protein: CSARAGGFTDTQYF
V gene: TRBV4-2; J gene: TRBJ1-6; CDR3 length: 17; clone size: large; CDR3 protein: CASSQERGFSYNSPLHF
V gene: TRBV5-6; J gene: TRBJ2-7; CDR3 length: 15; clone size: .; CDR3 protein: CASSLWKGASYEQYF
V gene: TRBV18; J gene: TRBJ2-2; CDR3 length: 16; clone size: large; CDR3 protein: CASSPRTGGNTGELFF
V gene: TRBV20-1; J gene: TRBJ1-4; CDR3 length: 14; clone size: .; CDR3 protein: CSARARRRNEKLFF
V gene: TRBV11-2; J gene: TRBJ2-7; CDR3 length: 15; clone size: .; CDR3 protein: CASSSRTGGKYEQYF
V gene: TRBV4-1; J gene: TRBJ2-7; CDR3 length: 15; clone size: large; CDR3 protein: CASSPTGGATYEQYF
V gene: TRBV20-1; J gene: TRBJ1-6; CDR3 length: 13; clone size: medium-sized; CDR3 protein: CSARQVLNSPLHF
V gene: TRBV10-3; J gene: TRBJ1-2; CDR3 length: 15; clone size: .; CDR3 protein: CAISVSRTGNYGYTF
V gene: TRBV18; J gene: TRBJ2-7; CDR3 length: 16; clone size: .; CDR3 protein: CASSPRQGSSSYEQYF
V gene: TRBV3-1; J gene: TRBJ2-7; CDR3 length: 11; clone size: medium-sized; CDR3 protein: CASSQGYEQYF
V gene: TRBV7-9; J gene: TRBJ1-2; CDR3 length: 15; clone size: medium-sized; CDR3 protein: CASSLGAGQGYGYTF
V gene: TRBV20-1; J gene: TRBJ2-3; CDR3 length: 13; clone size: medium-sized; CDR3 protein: CSAAGLAGDTQYF
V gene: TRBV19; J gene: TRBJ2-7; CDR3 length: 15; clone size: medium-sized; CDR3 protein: CASRKVGTASYEQYF
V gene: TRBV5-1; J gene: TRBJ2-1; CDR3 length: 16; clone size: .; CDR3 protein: CASSPSGSGSYNEQFF
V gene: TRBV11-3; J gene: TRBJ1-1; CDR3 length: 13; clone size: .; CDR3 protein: CASSERGNTEAFF